This T cell receptor beta chain was profiled in a study of neurological immune-mediated disorders. About the study: The multiple sclerosis group of about 35 included 31 relapsing-remitting and 3 secondary progressive patients.

This clonotype was recorded many times. Its antigen is as yet unknown. The authors made cDNA by 5'RACE with 10-nucleotide random UMIs. Using its own MiXCR run on the 5' RACE reads, TCRdb lists one record per CDR3 protein. The profile shows about 40,000 distinct CDR3 sequences, 3.2% of them singletons. The study's findings and limits: The study phylogenetically grouped the repertoires of 18 of 34 multiple sclerosis patients into one related-CDR3 cluster, a possible signature.

Stated time point: longitudinal time-point 1 (baseline). The unsorted libraries were produced from 2 million PBMCs held at -80 C. With 3 bases removed from V and 4 bases from J, the gap between germline ends came to 23 bases. Germline-derived CDR1 and CDR2 are SGHKS and YYEKEE (reference sequence). CDR3 length: 17 amino acids. Source material: PBMCs. The chain links TRBV5-5 to TRBJ2-7; no firm D call. The TCR was taken from an older woman with multiple sclerosis. The CDR3 spells CASSWGNLVAKTYEQYF. As DNA, the CDR3 is TGTGCCAGCAGCTGGGGAAACCTGGTCGCGAAGACATACGAGCAGTACTTC.